This T cell receptor beta chain was captured in a study of blood T cell repertoires in COVID-19. Looking at the study overall: Samples came from the United States, Italy and Spain, spanning acute and convalescent COVID-19. In each case, the material was cDNA or gDNA derived from T cells, B-cell-depleted T cells, or PBMCs.

Authors' processing steps: Amplification with reference gene primers provided the estimates of nucleated cell counts. Produced via immunoSEQ multiplex PCR; TCRdb's table is partial and in-frame only. The DNA was the basis for D and trimming; V, J and clone size are from that table. The sample shows about 220,000 clones, around 81% of them seen only once. Germline CDR1 and CDR2: KGHDR and SFDVKD. The CDR3 runs to 15 residues. V was shortened by 4 bases and J by 5 bases, with 16 bases between the two germline ends. The TCR sequence derives from a human donor in a cohort sampled during active COVID-19. The chain links TRBV24-1 to TRBJ2-5, with TRBD2 as a possible D gene (7 bases). The sequencing sample was made of peripheral blood. CDR3 amino acids: CATSDLWGGRETQYF. The CDR3 DNA follows: TGTGCCACCAGTGACCTTTGGGGGGGCCGGGAGACCCAGTACTTC.